The 10 T cell receptor beta chains presented below share a single source sample, sequenced in a study of beta chain features in type 1 diabetes. Of the isolated RNA, all was reverse transcribed, and so the sequenced material was expressed TCRB transcripts. TCRdb's copy holds only in-frame clones and misses some; the assay was immunoSEQ multiplex PCR. The data contain about 150,000 clones, around 8% of them singletons. Sequenced input: central memory CD4+ T cells from blood. The receptor source for this set is a man younger than 35 in good health.

This clone was seen only a few times. The chain employs TRBV6-4 and TRBJ2-1; a possible D gene is TRBD2 (5 bases). Trimming left V 6 bases short and J 8 bases short, with 17 bases between. Germline CDR1 is MRHNA and CDR2 is SNTAGT. This CDR3 has 14 amino acids. The CDR3 protein is CASSRADQAHEQFF. CDR3 coding DNA: TGTGCCAGCAGCAGAGCGGACCAGGCTCATGAGCAGTTCTTC.

CDR3 sequence reads: CASRLTGGHQPQHF. The CDR3 nucleotides are TGTGCCAGCAGGCTGACAGGGGGGCATCAGCCCCAGCATTTT. The chain is built from TRBV28 and TRBJ1-5, with 9 bases lining up with TRBD1. This CDR3 region has 14 residues. V shed 6 bases and J 5 bases; nucleotides not matched to a gene: 5. Germline CDR1 reads MDHEN; CDR2 reads SYDVKM.

This clone has at least ten counts. The chain links TRBV4-1 to TRBJ2-7; 8 bases agree with TRBD1. V gave up 0 bases and J gave up 3 bases; unmatched junction bases: 7. CDR1 and CDR2 from the germline V gene are MGHRA and YSYEKL. This CDR3 comprises 16 residues. The CDR3 region has the DNA TGCGCCAGCAGCCAAGATCCCTGGACAGGGATCTACGAGCAGTACTTC. It encodes CASSQDPWTGIYEQYF.

The J gene is TRBJ2-2, the V gene TRBV28; 7 bases align to TRBD1. In germline, CDR1 is MDHEN, CDR2 SYDVKM. With 5 bases clipped from V and 0 bases from J, the junction kept 9 bases outside the gene matches. This CDR3 region has 17 residues. This CDR3 is CASSPPGQHSNTGELFF. In DNA form, the CDR3 reads TGTGCCAGCAGTCCCCCGGGACAGCACTCGAACACCGGGGAGCTGTTTTTT. Full variable domain (outside the CDR3, taken from reference TRBV28 and TRBJ2-2): DVKVTQSSRYLVKRTGEKVFLECVQDMDHENMFWYRQDPGLGLRLIYFSYDVKMKEKGDIPEGYSVSREKKERFSLILESASTNQTSMYLCASSPPGQHSNTGELFFGEGSRLTVL.

This clone was seen only a few times. The same CDR3 is also encoded by other DNA sequences in this sample. The J gene is TRBJ2-7, the V gene TRBV30; TRBD1 matches at 7 bases. Trimming took 2 bases from V and 2 from J; bases not matched to a gene: 3. Germline CDR1 GTSNPN, CDR2 SVGIG (reference sequence). CDR3 size: 13 residues. The CDR3 region is CAWSSGGPYEQYF. Written as DNA, the CDR3 is TGTGCCTGGAGTTCAGGGGGTCCCTACGAGCAGTACTTC.

This clone was found a few times. This sequence joins TRBV18 and TRBJ1-1; a weak D match, TRBD1 (6 bases). The V gene lost 0 bases and the J gene lost 4 bases, with 15 bases spanning the gap. Germline assignment: CDR1 KGHSH and CDR2 LQKENI. CDR3 length: 16 residues. The CDR3 coding sequence is TGTGCCAGCTCACCACCGCTCAGGGGCTTGGGCACTGAAGCTTTCTTT. It translates to CASSPPLRGLGTEAFF.

The chain employs TRBV7-2 and TRBJ1-2; perhaps TRBD1 as D (5 bases). Germline loops: CDR1 SGHTA, CDR2 FQGNSA. V was trimmed by 3 bases and J by 1 base, leaving 12 bases between them. CDR3 size: 15 residues. The CDR3 sequence is CASSFYRSGNYGYTF. The CDR3 DNA reads TGTGCCAGCAGCTTTTACAGGTCGGGTAACTATGGCTACACCTTC.

The chain employs TRBV11-2 and TRBJ2-1; 7 bases are shared with TRBD1. The CDR3 is 18 residues long. Germline CDR1 SGHAT, CDR2 FQNNGV. Trimming took 1 base from V and 3 from J; bases not matched to a gene: 12. CDR3 residues: CASSLAAQYRGFYNEQFF. The CDR3 DNA is TGTGCCAGCAGCTTAGCAGCCCAATACAGGGGTTTCTACAATGAGCAGTTCTTC.

This clone was recorded a few times. The rearrangement uses TRBV7-2 and TRBJ2-7, with TRBD2 as a possible D gene (5 bases). CDR1 and CDR2 (germline): SGHTA, FQGNSA. This CDR3 has 14 amino acids. V dropped 1 base and J dropped 7 bases, with 14 bases sitting between them. In nucleotides, the CDR3 is TGTGCCAGCAGCTTAGACCTAACACGGGGAGAGCAGTACTTC. Protein sequence: CASSLDLTRGEQYF.

This clone was counted a few times. The chain carries TRBV5-1 and TRBJ2-3; a weak D match, TRBD1 (6 bases). The V end lost 7 bases, the J end lost 12 bases, and 30 bases lay between the germline ends. From germline, CDR1 is SGHRS and CDR2 YFSETQ. CDR3 length: 16 amino acids. As DNA, the CDR3 is TGCGCCAGCCCCTCTCATCGCTCGGGACAACCCTTCGCCCAGTATTTT. Translating it yields CASPSHRSGQPFAQYF.